This T cell receptor (beta chain) was identified during a study of T-cell reconstitution after alpha-beta-depleted transplantation in children. The CDR3 contains 15 residues. Trimming shortened V by 3 bases and J by 7 bases, and 16 bases separated the two germline ends. Notes on the study in general: T-cell numbers and diversity one year post-transplant derived largely from freshly generated T cells. The study reportedly traced alpha-beta T cells about two months after transplant to several hundred expanded graft clones. Recipient T cells and thymic progenitors that survived were the source of the high TCRbeta diversity seen at day 60 in some patients.

During its preparation, the TCRbeta library received unique molecular identifiers. TCRdb re-derived calls from the PCR reads in MiXCR, one entry per CDR3 protein. The sample contains approximately 520,000 distinct CDR3 sequences, about an eighth of which appear only once. This clonotype was detected only a few times. Its antigen is undetermined. This TCR was sampled from a female patient aged 2 to 10 who had a stem cell transplant for aplastic anemia, so the T cells may come from the graft donor. Here the sequenced sample was PBMCs, mostly from graft donor cells, taken 180 days after TCRalphabeta/CD19-depleted stem cell transplant. J is TRBJ2-1 and V is TRBV12-3 or TRBV12-4; no firm D call. The CDR3 nucleotides read TGTGCCAGCAGTTTCCTTGGGCGAGCAGAAAATGAGCAGTTCTTC. Its protein product is CASSFLGRAENEQFF.